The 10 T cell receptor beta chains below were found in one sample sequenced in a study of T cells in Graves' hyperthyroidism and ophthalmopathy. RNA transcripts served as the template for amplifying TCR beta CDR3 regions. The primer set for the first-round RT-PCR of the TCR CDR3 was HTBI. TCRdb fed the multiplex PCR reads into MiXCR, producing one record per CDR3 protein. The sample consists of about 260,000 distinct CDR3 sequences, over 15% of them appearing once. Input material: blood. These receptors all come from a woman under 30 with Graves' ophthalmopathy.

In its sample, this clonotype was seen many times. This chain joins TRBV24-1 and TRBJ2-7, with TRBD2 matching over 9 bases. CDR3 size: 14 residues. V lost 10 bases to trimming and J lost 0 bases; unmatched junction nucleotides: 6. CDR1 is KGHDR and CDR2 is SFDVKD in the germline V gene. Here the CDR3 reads CATSTSGTSYEQYF. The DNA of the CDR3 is TGTGCCACTTCGACTAGCGGCACCTCCTACGAGCAGTACTTC.

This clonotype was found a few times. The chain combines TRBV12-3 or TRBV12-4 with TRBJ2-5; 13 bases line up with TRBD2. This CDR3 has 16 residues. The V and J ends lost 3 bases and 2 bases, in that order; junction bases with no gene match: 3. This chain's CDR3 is CASSFRTSGGQETQYF. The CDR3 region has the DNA TGTGCCAGCAGTTTCCGGACTAGCGGGGGACAAGAGACCCAGTACTTC.

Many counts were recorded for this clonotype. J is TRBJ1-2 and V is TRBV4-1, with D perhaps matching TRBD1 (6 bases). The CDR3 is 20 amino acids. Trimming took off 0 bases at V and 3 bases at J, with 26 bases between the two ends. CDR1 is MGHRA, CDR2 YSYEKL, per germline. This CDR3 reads CASSQDRRVEGGPDHYGYTF. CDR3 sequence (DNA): TGCGCCAGCAGCCAAGATAGGAGAGTAGAAGGGGGGCCTGATCACTATGGCTACACCTTC.

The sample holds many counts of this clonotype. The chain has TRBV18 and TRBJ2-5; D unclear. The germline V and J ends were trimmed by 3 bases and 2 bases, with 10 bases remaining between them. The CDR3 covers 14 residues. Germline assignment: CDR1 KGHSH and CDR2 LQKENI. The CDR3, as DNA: TGTGCCAGCTCACCCAGGACGGCTCAAGAGACCCAGTACTTC. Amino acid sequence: CASSPRTAQETQYF.

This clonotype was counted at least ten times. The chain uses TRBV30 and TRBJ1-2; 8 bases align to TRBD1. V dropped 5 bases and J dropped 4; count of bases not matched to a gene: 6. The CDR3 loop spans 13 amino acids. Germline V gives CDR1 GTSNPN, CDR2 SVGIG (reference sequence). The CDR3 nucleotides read TGTGCCTGGGCCAACACAGGGGGCTATGGCTACACCTTC. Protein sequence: CAWANTGGYGYTF.

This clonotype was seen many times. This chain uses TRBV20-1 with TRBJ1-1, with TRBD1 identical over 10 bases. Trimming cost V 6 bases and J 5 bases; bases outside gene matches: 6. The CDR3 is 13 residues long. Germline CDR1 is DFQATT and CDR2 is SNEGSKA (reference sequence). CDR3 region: CSALDRGGTEAFF. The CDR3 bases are TGCAGTGCATTGGACAGGGGGGGAACTGAAGCTTTCTTT.

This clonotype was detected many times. The CDR3, as DNA: TGTGCCAGCAGTTGGGACAACAATCAGCCCCAGCATTTT. It encodes CASSWDNNQPQHF. This chain connects TRBV27 to TRBJ1-5, with TRBD1 as a possible D gene (6 bases). The V gene lost 4 bases and the J gene lost 3 bases, with 7 bases spanning the gap. CDR1 is MNHEY and CDR2 is SMNVEV in the germline V gene (reference sequence). The CDR3 spans 13 residues.

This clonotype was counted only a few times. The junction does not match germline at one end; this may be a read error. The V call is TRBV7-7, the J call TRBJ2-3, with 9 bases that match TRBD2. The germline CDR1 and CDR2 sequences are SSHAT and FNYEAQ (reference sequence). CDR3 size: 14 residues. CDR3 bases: TGTGCTAGCAGCTTAGCGGGAGTACCAGATACGCAGTATTTT. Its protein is CASSLAGVPDTQYF.

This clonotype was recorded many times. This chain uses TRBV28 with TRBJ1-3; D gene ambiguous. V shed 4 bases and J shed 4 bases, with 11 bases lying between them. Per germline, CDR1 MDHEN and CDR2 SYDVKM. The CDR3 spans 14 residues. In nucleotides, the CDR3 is TGTGCCAGCAGTTACAATCCGGGCGGAAACACCATATATTTT. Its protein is CASSYNPGGNTIYF.

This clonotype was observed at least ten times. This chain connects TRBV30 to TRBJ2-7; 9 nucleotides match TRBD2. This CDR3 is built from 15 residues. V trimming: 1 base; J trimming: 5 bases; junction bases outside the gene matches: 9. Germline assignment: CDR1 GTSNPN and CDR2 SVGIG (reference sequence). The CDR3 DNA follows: TGTGCCTGGAGTGGTTCTGGCGGGAGGGTAGACGAGCAGTACTTC. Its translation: CAWSGSGGRVDEQYF. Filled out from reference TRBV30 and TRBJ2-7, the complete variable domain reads SQTIHQWPATLVQPVGSPLSLECTVEGTSNPNLYWYRQAAGRGLQLLFYSVGIGQISSEVPQNLSASRPQDRQFILSSKKLLLSDSGFYLCAWSGSGGRVDEQYFGPGTRLTVT.